A single sample is the source of the 23 T cell receptor beta chains below, sequenced in a study of early T cells in non-severe SARS-CoV-2 infection. Each CDR3 protein is one row after TCRdb ran MiXCR on the 5' RACE reads. The table has 50,000 to 70,000 distinct CDR3 sequences, approximately 9% seen once. Specimen: whole blood. These receptors originate from an adult who was a healthcare worker with PCR-confirmed SARS-CoV-2 infection or an uninfected control (not recorded which).

This clonotype has ten or more counts. V usage is TRBV12-3 or TRBV12-4 and J usage is TRBJ2-2; 8 positions agree with TRBD2. The CDR3 contains 18 residues. Trimming took 6 bases from V and 0 from J; bases not matched to a gene: 12. The CDR3 here is CASSPGGTSYPNTGELFF. The CDR3 nucleotides read TGTGCCAGCAGCCCGGGTGGGACTAGTTATCCGAACACCGGGGAGCTGTTTTTT.

The J gene is TRBJ2-5, the V gene TRBV10-3; TRBD1 matches 7 bases. CDR1 and CDR2 (germline): ENHRY, SYGVKD. The CDR3 loop spans 15 amino acids. The V segment lost 6 bases and the J segment 1 base; nucleotides outside the gene matches: 8. The CDR3 is CAISTTGTAQETQYF. The CDR3 nucleotides read TGTGCCATCAGCACCACCGGGACAGCCCAAGAGACCCAGTACTTC.

This clonotype was seen a handful of times. The chain is built from TRBV7-2 and TRBJ2-1; 7 positions match TRBD1. The J segment lost 0 bases and the V segment lost 2 bases, leaving 4 bases of the junction unmatched. The CDR3 runs 16 residues. Germline CDR1 and CDR2: SGHTA and FQGNSA. The CDR3 is CASSLRQGVSYNEQFF. Here the CDR3 DNA reads TGTGCCAGCAGCTTAAGGCAGGGGGTCTCCTACAATGAGCAGTTCTTC.

This clonotype was detected ten times or more. The DNA of the CDR3 is TGCAGCGTTGGAGGCAGGGGTGTACACAATGAGCAGTTCTTC. It specifies CSVGGRGVHNEQFF. The chain links TRBV29-1 to TRBJ2-1, with D possibly being TRBD1 (6 bases). Trimming removed 4 bases at V and 5 bases at J, with 15 bases between. Germline V gene sequence: CDR1 SQVTM, CDR2 ANQGSEA. CDR3 length: 14 amino acids.

With regard to this clonotype: A single base separates this from a much larger clone, so it may be a read error. The V call is TRBV5-1, the J call TRBJ2-2, with no clear D. The CDR3 extends over 12 amino acids. The germline V gene has CDR1 SGHRS and CDR2 YFSETQ. The CDR3 DNA follows: TGCGCCCTCAATGACTCCAGATACTGCCTGGTTTTT. Residues: CALNDSRYCLVF. Full variable domain (remainder filled in from reference TRBV5-1 and TRBJ2-2): KAGVTQTPRYLIKTRGQQVTLSCSPISGHRSVSWYQQTPGQGLQFLFEYFSETQRNKGNFPGRFSGRQFSNSRSEMNVSTLELGDSALYLCALNDSRYCLVFGEGSRLTVL.

This clonotype was seen ten or more times. V gene TRBV5-1 combines with J gene TRBJ2-2, with a possible D match to TRBD1 (6 bases). The CDR3 has 15 amino acids. Trimming removed 4 bases at V and 7 bases at J, with 17 bases between. Germline-derived CDR1 and CDR2 are SGHRS and YFSETQ. In DNA form, the CDR3 reads TGCGCCAGCAGCCAGGGACATACGATGGGCGGGGAGCTGTTTTTT. This sequence encodes CASSQGHTMGGELFF.

This clonotype came up many times. The chain is built from TRBV19 and TRBJ1-5; D uncertain. V lost 3 bases to trimming and J lost 2 bases, with 5 bases between them. The CDR3 loop spans 13 amino acids. The V gene's germline CDR1 is LNHDA and CDR2 SQIVND (reference sequence). Here the CDR3 reads CASSMDRNQPQHF. In nucleotides, the CDR3 is TGTGCCAGTAGTATGGACCGCAATCAGCCCCAGCATTTT. Using reference TRBV19 and TRBJ1-5 for the parts outside the CDR3, the full variable domain is DGGITQSPKYLFRKEGQNVTLSCEQNLNHDAMYWYRQDPGQGLRLIYYSQIVNDFQKGDIAEGYSVSREKKESFPLTVTSAQKNPTAFYLCASSMDRNQPQHFGDGTRLSIL.

The table lists this clonotype with many counts. The rearrangement joins TRBV6-2 or TRBV6-3 to TRBJ1-1; unclear D gene. This CDR3 has 13 amino acids. Trimming took 1 base from V and 2 from J, leaving 5 bases between them. Germline CDR1 reads MNHEY; CDR2 reads SVGEGT. The CDR3 DNA is TGTGCCAGCAGTTACTGGGGAAACACTGAAGCTTTCTTT. Its protein product is CASSYWGNTEAFF.

This clonotype was counted ten times or more. V and J are TRBV6-5 and TRBJ2-2, with 10 bases that match TRBD2. The junction had 11 bases not matched to a gene; V was cut back by 8 bases and J by 8 bases. CDR1 is MNHEY and CDR2 is SVGAGI in the germline V gene. The length of the CDR3 is 15 residues. The CDR3 sequence: CASRRIAGGGGELFF. The CDR3 DNA follows: TGTGCCAGCCGAAGAATAGCGGGAGGCGGAGGGGAGCTGTTTTTT.

This clonotype was seen only a few times. V gene TRBV29-1 combines with J gene TRBJ2-1, with D hard to call. The V end lost 3 bases, the J end lost 7 bases, and 10 bases lay between the germline ends. The CDR3 sequence is 12 residues long. Germline CDR1 reads SQVTM; CDR2 reads ANQGSEA. CDR3 residues: CSVDPPYNEQFF. The DNA of the CDR3 is TGCAGCGTTGACCCTCCATATAATGAGCAGTTCTTC.

Many counts were recorded for this clonotype. The V call is TRBV12-3 or TRBV12-4, the J call TRBJ1-2; TRBD1 matches 7 bases. Trimming at V came to 5 bases and at J to 7 bases, leaving 10 bases not matched to a gene. There are 14 residues in the CDR3. CDR3 nucleotide sequence: TGTGCCAGCAGTACAGGGACAGCCTCTACTGGCTACACCTTC. This sequence encodes CASSTGTASTGYTF.

The V call is TRBV6-1, the J call TRBJ2-1; D is possibly TRBD1 (6 bases). This CDR3 comprises 14 residues. Germline V lookup: CDR1 MNHNS, CDR2 SASEGT. V gave up 6 bases and J gave up 0 bases, with 9 bases separating them. This chain's CDR3 is CASSDRSSYNEQFF. CDR3 DNA: TGTGCCAGCAGCGACAGGAGCTCCTACAATGAGCAGTTCTTC.

This clonotype was recorded at least ten times. The chain uses TRBV29-1 and TRBJ2-5; the D is unclear. Germline CDR1 is SQVTM and CDR2 is ANQGSEA. Trimming left V 0 bases short and J 5 bases short, with 10 bases between. CDR3 size: 13 residues. In nucleotides, the CDR3 is TGCAGCGTTGAAGAGGGTGCAGCGGAGACCCAGTACTTC. It encodes CSVEEGAAETQYF.

This clonotype is a singleton in its sample. The V gene is TRBV2, the J gene TRBJ2-7; D is unclear. Germline values: CDR1 SNHLY, CDR2 FYNNEI. This CDR3 region has 12 residues. Trimming left V 3 bases short and J 4 bases short, with 7 bases between. CDR3 nucleotides: TGTGCCAGCAGTGAGTCACGTTACGAGCAGTACTTC. This codes for CASSESRYEQYF. The complete variable domain, with remaining parts taken from reference TRBV2 and TRBJ2-7, reads EPEVTQTPSHQVTQMGQEVILRCVPISNHLYFYWYRQILGQKVEFLVSFYNNEISEKSEIFDDQFSVERPDGSNFTLKIRSTKLEDSAMYFCASSESRYEQYFGPGTRLTVT.

This clonotype was counted many times. The chain carries TRBV29-1 and TRBJ2-1; 9 nucleotides match TRBD2. This CDR3 region has 15 residues. Trimming at V came to 4 bases and at J to 6 bases, leaving 10 bases not matched to a gene. The germline gives CDR1 SQVTM, CDR2 ANQGSEA. In nucleotides, the CDR3 is TGCAGCGTTGTCGCGCGGGAGGGCCATGGCAATGAGCAGTTCTTC. It specifies CSVVAREGHGNEQFF.

The sample holds many counts of this clonotype. V usage is TRBV10-3 and J usage is TRBJ1-2; D is uncertain. Trimming stripped 2 bases from V and 7 bases from J, with 11 bases between. Germline V gene data show CDR1 as ENHRY and CDR2 as SYGVKD. The CDR3 spans 13 residues. CDR3 residues: CAISEPAGFGYTF. The CDR3 DNA is TGTGCCATCAGTGAGCCGGCAGGTTTTGGCTACACCTTC.

Concerning this clonotype: One end of the junction fails to match germline, which may point to a read error. The rearrangement links TRBV7-9 to TRBJ1-4; D remains ambiguous. The CDR3 length is 16 residues. CDR1 and CDR2 from the germline V gene are SEHNR and FQNEAQ (reference sequence). CDR3 sequence: CTSSLSGFATNEKLFF. The DNA of the CDR3 is TGTACCAGCAGCTTATCTGGCTTTGCAACTAATGAAAAACTGTTTTTT.

In its sample, this clonotype was seen many times. As DNA, the CDR3 is TGTGCCAGCAGCTTCTCTAGCACAGATACGCAGTATTTT. Its protein product is CASSFSSTDTQYF. V is TRBV5-6 and J is TRBJ2-3; D remains ambiguous. Germline V CDR1 and CDR2: SGHDT, YYEEEE. V lost 2 bases and J 0 bases, leaving 4 bases between the germline ends. CDR3 size: 13 residues. Looking up the rest from reference TRBV5-6 and TRBJ2-3 gives the full variable domain: DAGVTQSPTHLIKTRGQQVTLRCSPKSGHDTVSWYQQALGQGPQFIFQYYEEEERQRGNFPDRFSGHQFPNYSSELNVNALLLGDSALYLCASSFSSTDTQYFGPGTRLTVL.

This clonotype was counted ten times or more. The V and J genes are TRBV5-1 and TRBJ1-5; a possible D gene is TRBD1 (6 bases). This CDR3 has 17 amino acids. From germline, CDR1 is SGHRS and CDR2 YFSETQ. V lost 4 bases to trimming and J lost 0 bases, with 17 bases between them. This CDR3 is CASSLTPTGYSNQPQHF. DNA for the CDR3: TGCGCCAGCAGCCTTACCCCAACAGGGTATAGCAATCAGCCCCAGCATTTT.

This clonotype has a handful of counts. The V gene is TRBV6-6, the J gene TRBJ2-1; D is unresolved. Germline V CDR1 and CDR2: MNHNY, SVGAGI (reference sequence). The CDR3 runs to 11 residues. The germline V and J ends were trimmed by 5 bases and 10 bases, with 9 bases remaining between them. The CDR3 reads CASSPRREQFF. The CDR3 DNA sequence: TGTGCCAGCAGTCCTCGGCGGGAGCAGTTCTTC.

This clonotype has ten or more counts. The chain employs TRBV7-9 and TRBJ1-4; 7 nucleotides agree with TRBD1. V was pared by 4 bases and J by 7 bases, with 6 bases of the junction left unmatched. The CDR3 spans 14 residues. Germline assignment: CDR1 SEHNR and CDR2 FQNEAQ (reference sequence). The CDR3 here is CASSSRDRAEKLFF. DNA for the CDR3: TGTGCCAGCAGCTCCCGTGACAGGGCTGAAAAACTGTTTTTT.

This clonotype was seen repeatedly, ten times or more. V usage is TRBV5-1 and J usage is TRBJ2-7; maybe TRBD2 (5 bases). The CDR3 length is 14 residues. V was shortened by 4 bases and J by 2 bases, with 13 bases between the two germline ends. Germline lookup yields CDR1 SGHRS and CDR2 YFSETQ. In nucleotides, the CDR3 is TGCGCCAGCAGCGCCGGCCAGACTACCTACGAGCAGTACTTC. It is translated as CASSAGQTTYEQYF.

The chain is built from TRBV4-1 and TRBJ1-5; no definite D call. The V end lost 1 base, the J end lost 7 bases, and 8 bases lay between the germline ends. The V gene's germline CDR1 is MGHRA and CDR2 YSYEKL. This CDR3 is 13 amino acids long. The CDR3 sequence: CASSQAVMQPQHF. The CDR3 DNA is TGCGCCAGCAGCCAAGCAGTTATGCAGCCCCAGCATTTT.